Each of the 5 T cell receptor beta chains below was sequenced from the same sample in a study of blood T cell repertoires in COVID-19. Measured with immunoSEQ multiplex PCR; TCRdb has only the in-frame clones, and not every one. The sample yields 140,000 or so clones, 75% to 90% seen once. Sample: peripheral blood. The receptors were gathered from a man between 60 and 70 years old with active or convalescent COVID-19.

This rearrangement joins TRBV7-9 to TRBJ2-3; perhaps TRBD1 as D (5 bases). Germline values: CDR1 SEHNR, CDR2 FQNEAQ (reference sequence). The CDR3 is 16 residues long. The germline V and J ends were trimmed by 0 bases and 1 base, with 11 bases remaining between them. The chain's CDR3 is CASSLARGAGTDTQYF. CDR3 DNA sequence: TGTGCCAGCAGCTTAGCGCGTGGGGCCGGCACAGATACGCAGTATTTT.

The rearrangement links TRBV7-2 to TRBJ2-5, with TRBD2 matching over 16 bases. This CDR3 contains 17 residues. Germline CDR1 is SGHTA and CDR2 is FQGNSA. Unmatched junction bases numbered 5, after V lost 1 base and J lost 6 bases. The CDR3 nucleotides read TGTGCCAGCAGCTTAGGGGGACTAGCGGGAGGGAGGAAGACCCAGTACTTC. It translates to CASSLGGLAGGRKTQYF.

The CDR3 nucleotides are TGTGCCAGCAGTTCCCCGGGACAGGGATTTGCAAACACCATATATTTT. Its translation: CASSSPGQGFANTIYF. V and J are TRBV28 and TRBJ1-3; 9 bases agree with TRBD1. J gave up 6 bases and V 4 bases, and 10 bases lay outside the gene matches. This CDR3 has 16 amino acids. Per the germline V gene, CDR1 is MDHEN and CDR2 is SYDVKM.

The CDR3 DNA sequence: TGTGCCAGCAGAGCTGGGGCAGCATACCAAGAGACCCAGTACTTC. The encoded protein is CASRAGAAYQETQYF. V is TRBV28 and J is TRBJ2-5; weak D call: TRBD1 (5 bases). CDR1 is MDHEN, CDR2 SYDVKM, per germline. V was cut by 6 bases and J by 0 bases, with 14 bases left in between. The CDR3 totals 15 residues.

This clone turned up a few times. The V gene is TRBV19, the J gene TRBJ2-1; no definite D call. This CDR3 has 14 amino acids. V was clipped by 1 base and J by 2 bases, with 6 bases between them. Germline CDR1 and CDR2: LNHDA and SQIVND (reference sequence). The CDR3 protein is CASSIGLTYNEQFF. The CDR3 DNA is TGTGCCAGTAGTATAGGGCTTACCTACAATGAGCAGTTCTTC. Together with reference TRBV19 and TRBJ2-1, the CDR3 gives the full variable domain: DGGITQSPKYLFRKEGQNVTLSCEQNLNHDAMYWYRQDPGQGLRLIYYSQIVNDFQKGDIAEGYSVSREKKESFPLTVTSAQKNPTAFYLCASSIGLTYNEQFFGPGTRLTVL.